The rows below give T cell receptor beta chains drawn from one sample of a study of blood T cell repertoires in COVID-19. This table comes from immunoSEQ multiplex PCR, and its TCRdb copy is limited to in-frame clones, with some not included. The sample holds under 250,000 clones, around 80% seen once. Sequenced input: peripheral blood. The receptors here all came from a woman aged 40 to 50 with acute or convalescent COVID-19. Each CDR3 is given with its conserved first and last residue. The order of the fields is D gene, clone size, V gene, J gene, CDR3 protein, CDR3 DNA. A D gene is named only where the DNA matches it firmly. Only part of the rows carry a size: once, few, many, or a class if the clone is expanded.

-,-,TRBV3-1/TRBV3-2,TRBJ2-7,CASSQDRGRNEQYF,TGTGCCAGCAGCCAAGATCGGGGGAGGAACGAGCAGTACTTC
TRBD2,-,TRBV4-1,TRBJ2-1,CASSQGLAANEQFF,TGCGCCAGCAGCCAAGGACTAGCCGCCAATGAGCAGTTCTTC
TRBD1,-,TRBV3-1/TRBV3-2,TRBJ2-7,CASSQVRGRGYEQYF,TGTGCCAGCAGCCAAGTCAGGGGGAGAGGGTACGAGCAGTACTTC
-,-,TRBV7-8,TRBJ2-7,CASSNQQVLNYEQYF,TGTGCCAGCAGCAATCAACAGGTACTTAACTACGAGCAGTACTTC
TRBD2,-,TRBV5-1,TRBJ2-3,CASSLVGSGGYTQYF,TGCGCCAGCAGCTTGGTTGGTAGCGGGGGATATACGCAGTATTTT
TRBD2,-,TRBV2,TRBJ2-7,CASEGGPNSSYEQYF,TGTGCCAGCGAGGGAGGGCCGAACTCCTCCTACGAGCAGTACTTC
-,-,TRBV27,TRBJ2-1,CASSFDGNEQFF,TGTGCCAGCAGTTTCGACGGGAATGAGCAGTTCTTC
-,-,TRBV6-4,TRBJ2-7,CASSVLAGSYEQYF,TGTGCCAGCAGTGTCCTCGCGGGCTCCTACGAGCAGTACTTC
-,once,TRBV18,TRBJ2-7,CASSPPGASYEQYF,TGTGCCAGCTCACCACCAGGGGCCTCCTACGAGCAGTACTTC
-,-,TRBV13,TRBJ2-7,CASSQTYGQYF,TGTGCCAGCAGTCAAACCTACGGGCAGTACTTC
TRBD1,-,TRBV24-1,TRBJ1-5,CATSDRDRGDQPQHF,TGTGCCACCAGTGATCGGGACAGGGGAGATCAGCCCCAGCATTTT
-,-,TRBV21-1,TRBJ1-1,CASSRPLTPGSPLNLTEAFF,TGTGCCAGCTCAAGGCCCTTAACCCCCGGGTCACCGTTGAATTTGACTGAAGCTTTCTTT
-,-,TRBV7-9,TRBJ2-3,CASSLDSTDGDTQYF,TGTGCCAGCAGCTTAGACAGTACGGATGGGGATACGCAGTATTTT
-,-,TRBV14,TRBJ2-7,CASSQGSGNSTPSYEQYF,TGTGCCAGCAGCCAAGGATCCGGGAACTCGACCCCATCCTACGAGCAGTACTTC
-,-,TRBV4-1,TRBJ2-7,CASSHAGAGTLQYF,TGCGCCAGCAGCCATGCGGGGGCAGGCACTCTCCAGTACTTC
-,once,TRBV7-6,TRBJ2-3,CASSTDFGGSSTDTQYF,TGTGCCAGCAGCACGGATTTCGGGGGATCTAGCACAGATACGCAGTATTTT
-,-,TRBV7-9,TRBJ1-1,CASSFGLVAFF,TGTGCCAGCAGCTTCGGACTGGTAGCTTTCTTT
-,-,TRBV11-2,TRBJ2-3,CASRNSVADTQYF,TGTGCCAGCAGAAATTCAGTCGCAGATACGCAGTATTTT
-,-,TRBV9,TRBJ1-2,CASSKTGVNNYGYTF,TGTGCCAGCAGCAAGACAGGAGTCAATAACTATGGCTACACCTTC
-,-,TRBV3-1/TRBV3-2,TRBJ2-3,CASSQDLNSPVGTDTQYF,TGTGCCAGCAGCCAAGATTTGAACAGTCCGGTGGGCACAGATACGCAGTATTTT
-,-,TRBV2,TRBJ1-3,CASSEQGLFGNTIYF,TGTGCCAGCAGTGAACAGGGGCTCTTTGGAAACACCATATATTTT
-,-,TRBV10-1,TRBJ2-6,CASPEGEGTNSGANVLTF,TGCGCCAGCCCTGAAGGGGAGGGGACAAACTCTGGGGCCAACGTCCTGACTTTC
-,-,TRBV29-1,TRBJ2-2,CSVLSPTGTNTGELFF,TGCAGCGTCTTAAGCCCGACAGGGACTAACACCGGGGAGCTGTTTTTT
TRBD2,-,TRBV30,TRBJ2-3,CAWSVWGGTDTQYF,TGTGCCTGGAGTGTATGGGGGGGAACAGATACGCAGTATTTT
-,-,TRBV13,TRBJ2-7,CASSTTLAHSYEQYF,TGTGCCAGCAGCACCACGCTAGCCCATTCCTACGAGCAGTACTTC
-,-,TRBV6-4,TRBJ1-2,CASRTRGTNYGYTF,TGTGCCAGCAGAACCCGGGGTACTAACTATGGCTACACCTTC
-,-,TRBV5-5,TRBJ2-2,CASSLVRGEGRSTGELFF,TGTGCCAGCAGCTTGGTGAGGGGGGAGGGTAGGTCCACCGGGGAGCTGTTTTTT
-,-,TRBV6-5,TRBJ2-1,CASSYSGYNEQFF,TGTGCCAGCAGTTACAGCGGTTACAATGAGCAGTTCTTC
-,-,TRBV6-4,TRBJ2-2,CASSDVAGYHGELFF,TGTGCCAGCAGTGATGTGGCAGGGTATCACGGGGAGCTGTTTTTT
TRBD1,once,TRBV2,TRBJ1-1,CAVRDSEAFF,TGTGCCGTTAGGGACAGTGAAGCTTTCTTT
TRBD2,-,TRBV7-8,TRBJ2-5,CASSLGLAGGPETQYF,TGTGCCAGCAGCTTAGGATTAGCGGGGGGTCCAGAGACCCAGTACTTC
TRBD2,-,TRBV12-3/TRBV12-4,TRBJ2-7,CASSYGGAYEQYF,TGTGCCAGCAGTTACGGGGGGGCCTACGAGCAGTACTTC
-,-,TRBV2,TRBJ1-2,CASSPNLQGLDSYTF,TGTGCCAGCAGTCCTAACCTACAGGGATTAGATAGCTACACCTTC
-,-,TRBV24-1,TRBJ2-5,CATSGGTLGYQETQYF,TGTGCCACCAGCGGCGGGACTCTCGGGTACCAAGAGACCCAGTACTTC
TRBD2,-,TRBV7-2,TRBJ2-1,CASSTRTSGRPYNEQFF,TGTGCCAGCAGCACCCGGACTAGCGGGAGACCCTACAATGAGCAGTTCTTC
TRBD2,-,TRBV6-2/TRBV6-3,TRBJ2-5,CASSPSSGGSWGTQYF,TGTGCCAGCAGTCCCTCCTCGGGGGGTAGCTGGGGGACCCAGTACTTC
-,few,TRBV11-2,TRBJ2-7,CASSLVGGTSYEQYF,TGTGCCAGCAGCTTAGTTGGCGGAACCTCCTACGAGCAGTACTTC
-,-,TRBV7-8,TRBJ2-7,CASSQYRVYEQYF,TGTGCCAGCAGCCAGTACAGGGTCTACGAGCAGTACTTC
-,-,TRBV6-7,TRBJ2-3,CASSYPSTDTQYF,TGTGCCAGCAGCTACCCTAGCACAGATACGCAGTATTTT
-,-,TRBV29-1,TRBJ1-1,CSADLTGRNTEAFF,TGCAGCGCCGATTTAACAGGCAGGAACACTGAAGCTTTCTTT
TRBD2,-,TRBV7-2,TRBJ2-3,CASSLDGAAGGRTDTQYF,TGTGCCAGCAGCTTAGACGGTGCGGCGGGGGGGCGCACAGATACGCAGTATTTT
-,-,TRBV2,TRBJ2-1,CASSEWTGYNEQFF,TGTGCCAGCAGTGAATGGACGGGGTACAATGAGCAGTTCTTC
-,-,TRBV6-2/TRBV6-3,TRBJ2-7,CASSYRQETYEQYF,TGTGCCAGCAGTTACCGACAGGAAACCTACGAGCAGTACTTC
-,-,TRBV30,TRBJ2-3,CACQGDTDTQYF,TGTGCCTGCCAGGGCGACACAGATACGCAGTATTTT
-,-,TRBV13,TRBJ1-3,CASSLSGNTIYF,TGTGCCAGCAGTCTCTCTGGAAACACCATATATTTT
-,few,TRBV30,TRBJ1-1,CAWSVLVTEAFF,TGTGCCTGGAGTGTACTGGTTACTGAAGCTTTCTTT
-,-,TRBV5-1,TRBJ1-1,CASSLLAGVEAEAFF,TGCGCCAGCAGCTTGTTAGCAGGGGTGGAGGCTGAAGCTTTCTTT
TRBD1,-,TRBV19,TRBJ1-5,CASSPRTGLHQPQHF,TGTGCCAGTAGTCCGCGGACAGGGCTCCATCAGCCCCAGCATTTT
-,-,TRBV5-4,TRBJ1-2,CASSLGLSRLYGYTF,TGTGCCAGCAGCTTGGGTTTGTCCAGGCTCTATGGCTACACCTTC
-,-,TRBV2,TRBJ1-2,CASTPDITNYGYTF,TGTGCCAGCACTCCGGACATAACTAACTATGGCTACACCTTC
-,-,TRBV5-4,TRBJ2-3,CASSLRVTLSTDTQYF,TGTGCCAGCAGCTTGCGCGTTACTCTAAGCACAGATACGCAGTATTTT
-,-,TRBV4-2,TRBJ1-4,CASSLAHGNAEGEKLFF,TGTGCCAGCAGCCTCGCACACGGGAATGCGGAGGGTGAAAAACTGTTTTTT
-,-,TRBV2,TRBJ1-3,CASSPGRSGNTIYF,TGTGCCAGCAGTCCAGGGCGCTCTGGAAACACCATATATTTT
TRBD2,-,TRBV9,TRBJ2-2,CASSVGLAGGRTGELFF,TGTGCCAGCAGCGTTGGACTAGCGGGAGGAAGGACCGGGGAGCTGTTTTTT
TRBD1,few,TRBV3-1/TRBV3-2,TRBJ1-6,CASSHGQDSPLHF,TGTGCCAGCAGCCACGGACAGGATTCACCCCTCCACTTT
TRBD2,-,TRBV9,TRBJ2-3,CASSVEAGGRGDTQYF,TGTGCCAGCAGCGTAGAAGCGGGGGGCCGTGGGGATACGCAGTATTTT
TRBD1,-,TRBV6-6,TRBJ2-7,CASSPGQGYSYEQYF,TGTGCCAGCAGTCCGGGACAGGGGTACTCCTACGAGCAGTACTTC
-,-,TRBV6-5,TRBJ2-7,CASRGGQRTSYEQYF,TGTGCCAGCAGGGGGGGACAGAGGACCTCCTACGAGCAGTACTTC
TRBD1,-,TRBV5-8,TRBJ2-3,CASSLTGGYTDTQYF,TGTGCCAGCAGCTTGACAGGGGGATACACAGATACGCAGTATTTT
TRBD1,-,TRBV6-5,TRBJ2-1,CASSPGGPYNEQFF,TGTGCCAGCAGTCCAGGGGGTCCTTACAATGAGCAGTTCTTC